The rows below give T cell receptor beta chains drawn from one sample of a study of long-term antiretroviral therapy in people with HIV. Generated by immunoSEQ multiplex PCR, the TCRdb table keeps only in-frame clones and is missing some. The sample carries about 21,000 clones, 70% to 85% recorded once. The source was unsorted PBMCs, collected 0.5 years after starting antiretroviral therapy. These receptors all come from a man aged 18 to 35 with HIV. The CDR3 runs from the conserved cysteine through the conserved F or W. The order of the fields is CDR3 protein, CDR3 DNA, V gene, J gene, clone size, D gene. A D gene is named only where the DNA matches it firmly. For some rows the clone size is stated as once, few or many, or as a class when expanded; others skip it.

CDR3aa: CASSRTADQPQHF
CDR3nt: TGTGCCAGCAGTCGGACTGCTGATCAGCCCCAGCATTTT
v_gene: TRBV27
j_gene: TRBJ1-5
abundance: NA
d_gene: NA

CDR3aa: CASSPPAQFNTGELFF
CDR3nt: TGTGCCAGCTCACCACCGGCCCAGTTCAACACCGGGGAGCTGTTTTTT
v_gene: TRBV18
j_gene: TRBJ2-2
abundance: NA
d_gene: NA

CDR3aa: CASSPLPWTSGYEQYF
CDR3nt: TGTGCCAGCAGCCCCCTACCTTGGACTAGCGGATACGAGCAGTACTTC
v_gene: TRBV28
j_gene: TRBJ2-7
abundance: NA
d_gene: TRBD2

CDR3aa: CASSLTDGGLKNTIYF
CDR3nt: TGCGCCAGCAGCTTGACCGACGGGGGCCTTAAGAACACCATATATTTT
v_gene: TRBV5-1
j_gene: TRBJ1-3
abundance: once
d_gene: NA

CDR3aa: CASSPAPGNYNEQFF
CDR3nt: TGCGCCAGCAGCCCCGCCCCGGGGAACTACAATGAGCAGTTCTTC
v_gene: TRBV5-1
j_gene: TRBJ2-1
abundance: NA
d_gene: NA

CDR3aa: CASSSTSGRGNAYEQYF
CDR3nt: TGTGCCAGCAGCTCTACTAGCGGGAGGGGAAACGCCTACGAGCAGTACTTC
v_gene: TRBV28
j_gene: TRBJ2-7
abundance: NA
d_gene: TRBD2

CDR3aa: CASSSGGPGQGGYEQYF
CDR3nt: TGTGCCAGCAGTTCAGGGGGACCGGGACAGGGGGGATACGAGCAGTACTTC
v_gene: TRBV28
j_gene: TRBJ2-7
abundance: NA
d_gene: TRBD1

CDR3aa: CASSLLVGQNYGYTF
CDR3nt: TGTGCCAGCAGCTTACTCGTGGGACAAAACTATGGCTACACCTTC
v_gene: TRBV7-2
j_gene: TRBJ1-2
abundance: NA
d_gene: NA

CDR3aa: CASRPQEMVYEQYF
CDR3nt: TGCGCCAGCAGGCCCCAAGAGATGGTCTACGAGCAGTACTTC
v_gene: TRBV5-1
j_gene: TRBJ2-7
abundance: NA
d_gene: NA

CDR3aa: CASSQVRETQYF
CDR3nt: TGTGCCAGCAGCCAAGTTCGAGAGACCCAGTACTTC
v_gene: TRBV14
j_gene: TRBJ2-5
abundance: NA
d_gene: NA

CDR3aa: CASRDDRRDKREQYF
CDR3nt: TGTGCCAGCAGAGATGACAGACGGGATAAACGCGAGCAGTACTTC
v_gene: TRBV7-2
j_gene: TRBJ2-7
abundance: NA
d_gene: NA

CDR3aa: CASTPPTSGARAQYF
CDR3nt: TGTGCCAGCACCCCCCCGACTAGCGGGGCGAGGGCCCAGTACTTC
v_gene: TRBV7-2
j_gene: TRBJ2-5
abundance: NA
d_gene: TRBD2

CDR3aa: CASRPTGGMVREAFF
CDR3nt: TGTGCTTCCAGACCTACCGGGGGGATGGTCCGGGAAGCTTTCTTT
v_gene: TRBV6-6
j_gene: TRBJ1-1
abundance: NA
d_gene: NA

CDR3aa: CSVEMQSSYNEQFF
CDR3nt: TGCAGCGTTGAAATGCAAAGCTCCTACAATGAGCAGTTCTTC
v_gene: TRBV29-1
j_gene: TRBJ2-1
abundance: once
d_gene: NA

CDR3aa: CASLPDLATNEKLFF
CDR3nt: TGTGCCAGCCTCCCCGACTTAGCAACTAATGAAAAACTGTTTTTT
v_gene: TRBV6-5
j_gene: TRBJ1-4
abundance: few
d_gene: NA

CDR3aa: CASSLAGLAGAVYEQFF
CDR3nt: TGTGCCAGCAGCTTGGCCGGACTAGCGGGAGCTGTATATGAGCAGTTCTTC
v_gene: TRBV5-4
j_gene: TRBJ2-1
abundance: NA
d_gene: TRBD2

CDR3aa: CASSGDREAGELFF
CDR3nt: TGTGCCAGCAGCGGAGACAGGGAGGCCGGGGAGCTGTTTTTT
v_gene: TRBV5-5
j_gene: TRBJ2-2
abundance: NA
d_gene: NA

CDR3aa: CASRPGTTSYSNQPQHF
CDR3nt: TGTGCCAGCAGACCCGGGACTACTTCCTATAGCAATCAGCCCCAGCATTTT
v_gene: TRBV28
j_gene: TRBJ1-5
abundance: NA
d_gene: NA

CDR3aa: CASSFQQGYGYTF
CDR3nt: TGTGCCAGCAGTTTTCAACAGGGCTATGGCTACACCTTC
v_gene: TRBV28
j_gene: TRBJ1-2
abundance: NA
d_gene: NA

CDR3aa: CAWSLGGSPVGDSPLHF
CDR3nt: TGTGCCTGGAGCCTCGGGGGCAGTCCCGTAGGGGATTCACCCCTCCACTTT
v_gene: TRBV30
j_gene: TRBJ1-6
abundance: NA
d_gene: NA

CDR3aa: CASVSGDLSYNEQFF
CDR3nt: TGTGCCAGCGTGTCTGGGGACCTGTCCTACAATGAGCAGTTCTTC
v_gene: TRBV27
j_gene: TRBJ2-1
abundance: NA
d_gene: NA

CDR3aa: CASSPRIGTGNEAQPQHF
CDR3nt: TGTGCCAGCAGCCCCCGGATAGGGACAGGGAACGAGGCTCAGCCCCAGCATTTT
v_gene: TRBV2
j_gene: TRBJ1-5
abundance: NA
d_gene: TRBD1

CDR3aa: CASRQLTGTLAYEQYF
CDR3nt: TGCGCCAGCAGGCAATTGACCGGGACACTCGCCTACGAGCAGTACTTC
v_gene: TRBV5-1
j_gene: TRBJ2-7
abundance: NA
d_gene: NA

CDR3aa: CASSYPAGVRYNEQFF
CDR3nt: TGTGCCAGCAGTTACCCGGCGGGGGTGCGGTACAATGAGCAGTTCTTC
v_gene: TRBV6-5
j_gene: TRBJ2-1
abundance: once
d_gene: TRBD2

CDR3aa: CASSPRQGSGTEAFF
CDR3nt: TGCGCCAGCAGCCCGCGACAGGGGTCGGGCACTGAAGCTTTCTTT
v_gene: TRBV5-1
j_gene: TRBJ1-1
abundance: NA
d_gene: TRBD1

CDR3aa: CASSIIMGPYNEQFF
CDR3nt: TGTGCCAGTAGTATAATTATGGGCCCCTACAATGAGCAGTTCTTC
v_gene: TRBV19
j_gene: TRBJ2-1
abundance: NA
d_gene: NA

CDR3aa: CAISESAGGDPLAQYF
CDR3nt: TGTGCCATCAGTGAGTCGGCGGGCGGAGACCCGTTAGCGCAGTATTTT
v_gene: TRBV10-3
j_gene: TRBJ2-3
abundance: NA
d_gene: NA

CDR3aa: CASSERTSGTDTQYF
CDR3nt: TGTGCCAGCAGTGAAAGGACTAGCGGTACAGATACGCAGTATTTT
v_gene: TRBV25-1
j_gene: TRBJ2-3
abundance: NA
d_gene: TRBD2

CDR3aa: CASSPPGPRAVYANVLTF
CDR3nt: TGTGCCAGCAGCCCGCCGGGACCGCGTGCGGTGTACGCCAACGTCCTGACTTTC
v_gene: TRBV7-2
j_gene: TRBJ2-6
abundance: NA
d_gene: NA